Listed below are T cell receptor beta chains from one sample, sequenced in a study of cytomegalovirus exposure and HLA in healthy donors. Profiled with immunoSEQ multiplex PCR; TCRdb holds only in-frame clones, not every one. The table has about 190,000 clones, approximately 79% seen once. Sequenced sample: PBMCs. All receptors derive from a woman younger than 35 in good health and CMV-seronegative. Each CDR3 is given with its conserved first and last residue. The D gene is left open where the match is weak. The size entry is marked missing in some rows and otherwise reads once, few, many or a size class.

clone_size: few; v_call: TRBV28; d_call: -; cdr3_length: 14; j_call: TRBJ2-7; cdr3_nt: TGTGCCAGCAGTTTAGACGGCGGAAGGGGTGAGCAGTACTTC; cdr3_aa: CASSLDGGRGEQYF
clone_size: few; v_call: TRBV29-1; d_call: TRBD1; cdr3_length: 16; j_call: TRBJ2-6; cdr3_nt: TGCAGCGCACGGTCAGGGGGATACTCTGGGGCCAACGTCCTGACTTTC; cdr3_aa: CSARSGGYSGANVLTF
clone_size: -; v_call: TRBV6-5; d_call: TRBD1; cdr3_length: 15; j_call: TRBJ1-5; cdr3_nt: TGTGCCAGCAGCCGGACAGGGGATGGCAATCAGCCCCAGCATTTT; cdr3_aa: CASSRTGDGNQPQHF
clone_size: -; v_call: TRBV12-5; d_call: -; cdr3_length: 13; j_call: TRBJ1-1; cdr3_nt: TGTGCTAGTGGCAAGACAGAGAACACTGAAGCTTTCTTT; cdr3_aa: CASGKTENTEAFF
clone_size: few; v_call: TRBV4-2; d_call: -; cdr3_length: 17; j_call: TRBJ1-3; cdr3_nt: TGTGCCAGCACAAGGATCGCAGGGCCAAACTCTGGAAACACCATATATTTT; cdr3_aa: CASTRIAGPNSGNTIYF
clone_size: -; v_call: TRBV28; d_call: -; cdr3_length: 13; j_call: TRBJ1-2; cdr3_nt: TGTGCCAGCAGTGACGGGGTGGACGATGGCTACACCTTC; cdr3_aa: CASSDGVDDGYTF
clone_size: -; v_call: TRBV27; d_call: -; cdr3_length: 14; j_call: TRBJ1-2; cdr3_nt: TGTGCCAGCAGTTTTGGGACGGGAGACTATGGCTACACCTTC; cdr3_aa: CASSFGTGDYGYTF
clone_size: -; v_call: TRBV5-1; d_call: -; cdr3_length: 17; j_call: TRBJ2-3; cdr3_nt: TGCGCCAGCAGCTTGGCACAGGCAAACGCGGTGACGGATACGCAGTATTTT; cdr3_aa: CASSLAQANAVTDTQYF
clone_size: once; v_call: TRBV5-1; d_call: TRBD1; cdr3_length: 16; j_call: TRBJ1-4; cdr3_nt: TGCGCCAGCACCTTCGGACAGGGGGGTTGGGCTGAAAAACTGTTTTTT; cdr3_aa: CASTFGQGGWAEKLFF
clone_size: few; v_call: TRBV28; d_call: TRBD1; cdr3_length: 17; j_call: TRBJ1-2; cdr3_nt: TGTGCCAGCAGCCCTCTCTTTGGACAGGTTCATTTCTATGGCTACACCTTC; cdr3_aa: CASSPLFGQVHFYGYTF
clone_size: once; v_call: TRBV27; d_call: TRBD1; cdr3_length: 15; j_call: TRBJ2-7; cdr3_nt: TGTGCCAGCAGTGTACGGACAGGGAGGAACTACGAGCAGTACTTC; cdr3_aa: CASSVRTGRNYEQYF
clone_size: -; v_call: TRBV19; d_call: -; cdr3_length: 15; j_call: TRBJ2-7; cdr3_nt: TGTGCCAGTAGTACCGGGACACCGGGGACCTACGAGCAGTACTTC; cdr3_aa: CASSTGTPGTYEQYF
clone_size: -; v_call: TRBV2; d_call: -; cdr3_length: 15; j_call: TRBJ2-5; cdr3_nt: TGTGCCAGCAGTGAATCCGGCGCTAGACAAGAGACCCAGTACTTC; cdr3_aa: CASSESGARQETQYF
clone_size: -; v_call: TRBV10-2; d_call: -; cdr3_length: 11; j_call: TRBJ1-1; cdr3_nt: TGCGCCAGCAGTGAGGGAGACGGAGCTTTCTTT; cdr3_aa: CASSEGDGAFF
clone_size: -; v_call: TRBV19; d_call: TRBD2; cdr3_length: 16; j_call: TRBJ2-1; cdr3_nt: TGTGCCAGTAGTATAGATGGACTAGCGGGATACAATGAGCAGTTCTTC; cdr3_aa: CASSIDGLAGYNEQFF
clone_size: -; v_call: TRBV7-8; d_call: TRBD2; cdr3_length: 18; j_call: TRBJ2-1; cdr3_nt: TGTGCCAGCAGCTTCTCTTTGAACGTTGGACTAGCGGGAGTGGAGCAGTTCTTC; cdr3_aa: CASSFSLNVGLAGVEQFF
clone_size: -; v_call: TRBV2; d_call: TRBD2; cdr3_length: 13; j_call: TRBJ2-3; cdr3_nt: TGTGCCAGCCTAGCGGGGAACACAGATACGCAGTATTTT; cdr3_aa: CASLAGNTDTQYF
clone_size: -; v_call: TRBV5-4; d_call: -; cdr3_length: 15; j_call: TRBJ2-5; cdr3_nt: TGTGCCAGCAGTCCCTGGGGGGAAGGGGTCGAGACCCAGTACTTC; cdr3_aa: CASSPWGEGVETQYF
clone_size: -; v_call: TRBV5-1; d_call: -; cdr3_length: 16; j_call: TRBJ2-7; cdr3_nt: TGCGCCAGCAGCTTGGAGCCTACTAGGTTTCCTTGCGAGCAGTACTTC; cdr3_aa: CASSLEPTRFPCEQYF
clone_size: -; v_call: TRBV30; d_call: -; cdr3_length: 16; j_call: TRBJ1-6; cdr3_nt: TGTGCCTGGAGTCCCCATATCGGACAGTATAATTCACCCCTCCACTTT; cdr3_aa: CAWSPHIGQYNSPLHF
clone_size: -; v_call: TRBV18; d_call: TRBD2; cdr3_length: 15; j_call: TRBJ2-1; cdr3_nt: TGTGCCAGCTCACCAGCAGCGGGATCCTACAATGAGCAGTTCTTC; cdr3_aa: CASSPAAGSYNEQFF
clone_size: -; v_call: TRBV28; d_call: TRBD2; cdr3_length: 15; j_call: TRBJ2-7; cdr3_nt: TGTGCCAGCAGCCCACCGGGACTAGCGGGAGACGAGCAGTACTTC; cdr3_aa: CASSPPGLAGDEQYF
clone_size: -; v_call: TRBV5-4; d_call: -; cdr3_length: 16; j_call: TRBJ2-7; cdr3_nt: TGTGCCAGCAGCTCCCTTTTTACGGGAGTGACTGACGAGCAGTACTTC; cdr3_aa: CASSSLFTGVTDEQYF
clone_size: -; v_call: TRBV7-2; d_call: -; cdr3_length: 15; j_call: TRBJ1-2; cdr3_nt: TGTGCCAGCAGCTCAGCTCGGAGATCTAACTATGGCTACACCTTC; cdr3_aa: CASSSARRSNYGYTF
clone_size: -; v_call: TRBV14; d_call: -; cdr3_length: 14; j_call: TRBJ2-5; cdr3_nt: TGTGCCAGCAGCCAAGTGCGGTACCAAGAGACCCAGTACTTC; cdr3_aa: CASSQVRYQETQYF
clone_size: -; v_call: TRBV28; d_call: -; cdr3_length: 14; j_call: TRBJ1-1; cdr3_nt: TGTGCCAGCACCTTAGTGGGGGGGAACACTGAAGCTTTCTTT; cdr3_aa: CASTLVGGNTEAFF
clone_size: -; v_call: TRBV27; d_call: -; cdr3_length: 14; j_call: TRBJ2-7; cdr3_nt: TGTGCCAGCAGCCCTACGGGACACCCCAGTTTAAAGTACTTC; cdr3_aa: CASSPTGHPSLKYF
clone_size: -; v_call: TRBV7-2; d_call: TRBD1; cdr3_length: 13; j_call: TRBJ1-2; cdr3_nt: TGTGCCAGCAGTCCCGGGACAGAGTATGGCTACACCTTC; cdr3_aa: CASSPGTEYGYTF
clone_size: -; v_call: TRBV19; d_call: -; cdr3_length: 18; j_call: TRBJ2-1; cdr3_nt: TGTGCCAGTAGGGATCCGAGGGGGTCCTTAAGCTCCTACAATGAGCAGTTCTTC; cdr3_aa: CASRDPRGSLSSYNEQFF
clone_size: once; v_call: TRBV4-1; d_call: -; cdr3_length: 12; j_call: TRBJ1-2; cdr3_nt: TGCGCCAGCAGCCACACAGTGATTGGCTACACCTTC; cdr3_aa: CASSHTVIGYTF
clone_size: -; v_call: TRBV28; d_call: TRBD2; cdr3_length: 19; j_call: TRBJ2-1; cdr3_nt: TGTGCCAGCAGTTTATTCGGGGCCCAAGCGGGAGGCACGTACAATGAGCAGTTCTTC; cdr3_aa: CASSLFGAQAGGTYNEQFF
clone_size: -; v_call: TRBV29-1; d_call: -; cdr3_length: 12; j_call: TRBJ2-5; cdr3_nt: TGCAGCGTTGGGACAGAGAAAGAGACCCAGTACTTC; cdr3_aa: CSVGTEKETQYF
clone_size: -; v_call: TRBV19; d_call: -; cdr3_length: 13; j_call: TRBJ1-2; cdr3_nt: TGTGCCAGTAGTCCTGGCGGGAACTATGGCTACACCTTC; cdr3_aa: CASSPGGNYGYTF
clone_size: -; v_call: TRBV28; d_call: -; cdr3_length: 14; j_call: TRBJ2-4; cdr3_nt: TGTGCCAGCAGCCAGGGTATCGGCAAAAACATTCAGTACTTC; cdr3_aa: CASSQGIGKNIQYF
clone_size: -; v_call: TRBV29-1; d_call: -; cdr3_length: 13; j_call: TRBJ2-2; cdr3_nt: TGCACCGCTTTGGGGACTTCGCTCGGGGAGCTGTTTTTT; cdr3_aa: CTALGTSLGELFF
clone_size: -; v_call: TRBV7-6; d_call: TRBD2; cdr3_length: 15; j_call: TRBJ2-7; cdr3_nt: TGTGCCAGCATTGGGCTAGCGGGAGAAGGGGGCGAGCAGTACTTC; cdr3_aa: CASIGLAGEGGEQYF
clone_size: -; v_call: TRBV7-2; d_call: -; cdr3_length: 15; j_call: TRBJ2-2; cdr3_nt: TGTGCCAGCAGCTTGAGGGCGGCCAACACCGGGGAGCTGTTTTTT; cdr3_aa: CASSLRAANTGELFF
clone_size: -; v_call: TRBV5-1; d_call: TRBD2; cdr3_length: 15; j_call: TRBJ2-1; cdr3_nt: TGCGCCAGCAGCTTGGCCGGGACTAGCGGGGATGAGCAGTTCTTC; cdr3_aa: CASSLAGTSGDEQFF
clone_size: -; v_call: TRBV5-1; d_call: -; cdr3_length: 14; j_call: TRBJ1-4; cdr3_nt: TGCGCCAACTCTCCGGGATCAACTAATGAAAAACTGTTTTTT; cdr3_aa: CANSPGSTNEKLFF
clone_size: -; v_call: TRBV5-1; d_call: TRBD1; cdr3_length: 14; j_call: TRBJ1-1; cdr3_nt: TGCGCCAGCAGCTTGGAGGGACAGGGTACTGAAGCTTTCTTT; cdr3_aa: CASSLEGQGTEAFF
clone_size: -; v_call: TRBV5-6; d_call: TRBD1; cdr3_length: 13; j_call: TRBJ2-5; cdr3_nt: TGTGCCAGCAGACAGGGGGCGCGGGAGACCCAGTACTTC; cdr3_aa: CASRQGARETQYF
clone_size: -; v_call: TRBV27; d_call: TRBD2; cdr3_length: 16; j_call: TRBJ2-3; cdr3_nt: TGTGCCAGCAGTCTCATAGCGGGAGTAGCTCTAGATACGCAGTATTTT; cdr3_aa: CASSLIAGVALDTQYF
clone_size: -; v_call: TRBV7-6; d_call: -; cdr3_length: 16; j_call: TRBJ2-2; cdr3_nt: TGTGCCAGCAGCTTAGCAACGGGACTCAACACCGGGGAGCTGTTTTTT; cdr3_aa: CASSLATGLNTGELFF
clone_size: -; v_call: TRBV6-1; d_call: -; cdr3_length: 15; j_call: TRBJ2-1; cdr3_nt: TGTGCCAGCAGTGCCGGACAGTCCGTCGTCAATGAGCAGTTCTTC; cdr3_aa: CASSAGQSVVNEQFF
clone_size: -; v_call: TRBV28; d_call: -; cdr3_length: 13; j_call: TRBJ1-1; cdr3_nt: TGTGCCAGCAGTTTTTTGAGGAACACTGAAGCTTTCTTT; cdr3_aa: CASSFLRNTEAFF
clone_size: -; v_call: TRBV2; d_call: -; cdr3_length: 14; j_call: TRBJ1-2; cdr3_nt: TGTGCCAGCAGTGAATGGGGCTCGAACTATGGCTACACCTTC; cdr3_aa: CASSEWGSNYGYTF
clone_size: -; v_call: TRBV19; d_call: -; cdr3_length: 14; j_call: TRBJ1-2; cdr3_nt: TGTGCCAGTAGTGTAACTACCGAACCCTATGGCTACACCTTC; cdr3_aa: CASSVTTEPYGYTF
clone_size: -; v_call: TRBV5-6; d_call: -; cdr3_length: 14; j_call: TRBJ2-1; cdr3_nt: TGTGCCAGCAGCTTCCCCTCACGGGACAATGGGCAGTTCTTC; cdr3_aa: CASSFPSRDNGQFF
clone_size: -; v_call: TRBV10-3; d_call: TRBD2; cdr3_length: 14; j_call: TRBJ2-1; cdr3_nt: TGTGCCATAGATAGCGGGAGAGATAACAATGAGCAGTTCTTC; cdr3_aa: CAIDSGRDNNEQFF
clone_size: -; v_call: TRBV30; d_call: TRBD1; cdr3_length: 13; j_call: TRBJ2-7; cdr3_nt: TGTGCCGAGGGGGGACAGGGGGCCAGGGAGCAGTACTTC; cdr3_aa: CAEGGQGAREQYF
clone_size: -; v_call: TRBV2; d_call: -; cdr3_length: 14; j_call: TRBJ1-1; cdr3_nt: TGTGCCAGCAGTGACAGGGTTTTAGGCACTGAAGCTTTCTTT; cdr3_aa: CASSDRVLGTEAFF
clone_size: -; v_call: TRBV19; d_call: -; cdr3_length: 14; j_call: TRBJ1-3; cdr3_nt: TGTGCCAGTTCTTACCTGGCCGATGGAAACACCATATATTTT; cdr3_aa: CASSYLADGNTIYF
clone_size: -; v_call: TRBV28; d_call: -; cdr3_length: 16; j_call: TRBJ1-3; cdr3_nt: TGTGCCAGCAGATTCTCATCAACAGGGTTCGGAAACACCATATATTTT; cdr3_aa: CASRFSSTGFGNTIYF
clone_size: -; v_call: TRBV29-1; d_call: -; cdr3_length: 14; j_call: TRBJ2-7; cdr3_nt: TGCAGCGTCGCCGCTCAGGGGTCCTCCTACGAGCAGTACTTC; cdr3_aa: CSVAAQGSSYEQYF
clone_size: -; v_call: TRBV5-1; d_call: -; cdr3_length: 15; j_call: TRBJ2-3; cdr3_nt: TGCGCCAGCAGCCCCGGACAGTCTAGCACAGATACGCAGTATTTT; cdr3_aa: CASSPGQSSTDTQYF
clone_size: -; v_call: TRBV27; d_call: TRBD2; cdr3_length: 14; j_call: TRBJ2-7; cdr3_nt: TGTGCCAGCAGCCTCGGGACTACCCTCTCCGAGCAGTACTTC; cdr3_aa: CASSLGTTLSEQYF
clone_size: few; v_call: TRBV5-1; d_call: -; cdr3_length: 15; j_call: TRBJ2-3; cdr3_nt: TGCGCCAGCAGCTTGGGACCGCTAGGCACAGATACGCAGTATTTT; cdr3_aa: CASSLGPLGTDTQYF
clone_size: -; v_call: TRBV5-1; d_call: -; cdr3_length: 15; j_call: TRBJ1-2; cdr3_nt: TGCGCCAGCAGCATAACTACAGGTACTAACTATGGCTACACCTTC; cdr3_aa: CASSITTGTNYGYTF